This TCR beta chain was retrieved from a study of response to subunit inactivated influenza vaccine. Whole-study results and caveats: T cells newly recruited by each seasonal influenza vaccination are few, the authors suggested.

This clonotype came up many times. Its antigen is currently unknown. TCRdb used MiXCR to reprocess the RT-PCR reads, holding one entry per CDR3 protein. Of over 650,000 distinct CDR3 sequences detected, around 20% appear once; the ten largest clones hold approximately 11%. CDR3 length: 16 residues. V gave up 6 bases and J gave up 1 base, with 16 bases separating them. The germline gives CDR1 MDHEN, CDR2 SYDVKM. The sequence was obtained from a man aged 50 or older who received an inactivated influenza vaccine. The V and J genes are TRBV28 and TRBJ2-1; D unclear. Sequenced here: PBMCs from blood, sampled around 5 days after vaccination. DNA for the CDR3: TGTGCCAGCAGCATGGACGTTTCTCGATCCTACAATGAGCAGTTCTTC. This codes for CASSMDVSRSYNEQFF. The complete variable domain, with remaining parts taken from reference TRBV28 and TRBJ2-1, reads DVKVTQSSRYLVKRTGEKVFLECVQDMDHENMFWYRQDPGLGLRLIYFSYDVKMKEKGDIPEGYSVSREKKERFSLILESASTNQTSMYLCASSMDVSRSYNEQFFGPGTRLTVL.